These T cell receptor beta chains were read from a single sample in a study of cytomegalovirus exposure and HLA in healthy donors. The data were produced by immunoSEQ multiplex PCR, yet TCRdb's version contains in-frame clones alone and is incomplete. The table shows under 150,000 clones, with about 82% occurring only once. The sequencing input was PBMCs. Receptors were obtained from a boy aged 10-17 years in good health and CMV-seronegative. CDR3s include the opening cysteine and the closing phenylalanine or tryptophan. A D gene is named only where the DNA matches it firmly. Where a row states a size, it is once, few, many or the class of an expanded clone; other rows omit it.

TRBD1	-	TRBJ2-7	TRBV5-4	CASSLGGQDASYEQYF	TGTGCCAGCAGCTTGGGGGGACAGGATGCCTCCTACGAGCAGTACTTC
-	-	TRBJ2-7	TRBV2	CASRGHYYEQYF	TGTGCCAGCAGGGGACACTACTACGAGCAGTACTTC
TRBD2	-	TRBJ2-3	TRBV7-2	CASSRTSGNTDTQYF	TGTGCCAGCAGCCGGACTAGCGGAAACACAGATACGCAGTATTTT
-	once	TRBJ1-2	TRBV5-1	CASSSSGNLYGYTF	TGCGCCAGCAGCTCGTCGGGTAACCTCTATGGCTACACCTTC
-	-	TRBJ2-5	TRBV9	CASSQHPGLSKTQYF	TGTGCCAGCAGCCAACACCCAGGGCTGTCGAAGACCCAGTACTTC
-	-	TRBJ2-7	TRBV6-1	CASKQLLYEQYF	TGTGCCAGCAAACAGTTACTCTACGAGCAGTACTTC
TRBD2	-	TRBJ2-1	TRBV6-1	CASSDSLAGVEFF	TGTGCCAGCAGTGATAGCTTAGCGGGAGTAGAGTTCTTC
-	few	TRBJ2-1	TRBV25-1	CASSPPIQYISEQFF	TGTGCCAGCAGCCCTCCGATTCAGTATATCAGTGAGCAGTTCTTC
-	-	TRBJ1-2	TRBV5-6	CASSWGPRDNNYGYTF	TGTGCCAGCAGCTGGGGACCCCGGGACAATAACTATGGCTACACCTTC
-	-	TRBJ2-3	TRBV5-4	CASSYYTGLDTQYF	TGTGCCAGCAGCTATTACACAGGGTTAGATACGCAGTATTTT
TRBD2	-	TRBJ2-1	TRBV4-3	CASSQELAGGPGGNEQFF	TGCGCCAGCAGCCAGGAACTAGCGGGAGGCCCGGGGGGGAATGAGCAGTTCTTC
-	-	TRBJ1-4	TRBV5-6	CASSRPGGEGLFF	TGTGCCAGCAGCCGTCCTGGAGGTGAGGGACTGTTTTTT
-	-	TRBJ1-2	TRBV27	CASSSGGIPYGYTF	TGTGCCAGCAGTTCAGGAGGGATCCCCTATGGCTACACCTTC
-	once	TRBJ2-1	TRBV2	CASSEHWSPYNEQFF	TGTGCCAGCAGTGAACACTGGAGCCCCTACAATGAGCAGTTCTTC
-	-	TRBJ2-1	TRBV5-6	CASSLVRDEQFF	TGTGCCAGCAGCTTGGTCCGGGATGAGCAGTTCTTC
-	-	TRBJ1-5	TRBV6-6	CASSPGQPLEPQHF	TGTGCCAGCAGCCCAGGACAGCCATTGGAGCCCCAGCATTTT
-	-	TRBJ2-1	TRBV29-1	CSVEDLSALQADEQFF	TGCAGCGTTGAAGATTTGTCCGCGCTTCAAGCCGATGAGCAGTTCTTC
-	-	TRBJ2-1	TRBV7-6	CASSPPGNEQFF	TGTGCCAGCAGCCCCCCGGGGAATGAGCAGTTCTTC
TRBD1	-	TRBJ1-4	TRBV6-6	CASSLQGTNEKLFF	TGTGCCAGCAGTCTACAGGGGACTAATGAAAAACTGTTTTTT
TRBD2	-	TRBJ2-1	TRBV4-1	CASSQDPSGTQYNEQFF	TGCGCCAGCAGCCAAGATCCTAGCGGGACCCAATACAATGAGCAGTTCTTC
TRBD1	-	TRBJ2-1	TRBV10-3	CAIKRDRQGNEQFF	TGTGCCATCAAAAGGGATCGACAGGGCAATGAGCAGTTCTTC
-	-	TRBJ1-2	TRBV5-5	CASSLDAGGFYGYTF	TGTGCCAGCAGCTTGGATGCAGGAGGGTTCTATGGCTACACCTTC
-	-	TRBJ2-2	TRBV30	CAWTPRSSTPNTGELFF	TGTGCCTGGACCCCACGGTCTAGCACACCGAACACCGGGGAGCTGTTTTTT
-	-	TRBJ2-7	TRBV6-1	CASSRWGAYEQYF	TGTGCCAGCAGCCGATGGGGGGCCTACGAGCAGTACTTC
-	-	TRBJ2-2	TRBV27	CASSPHPGTGELFF	TGTGCCAGCAGTCCACACCCGGGGACCGGGGAGCTGTTTTTT
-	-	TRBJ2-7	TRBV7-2	CASRLDSLTYEQYF	TGTGCCAGCAGATTAGACAGCTTGACCTACGAGCAGTACTTC
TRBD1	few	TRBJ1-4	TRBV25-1	CASSPVRGQGNRKLFF	TGTGCCAGCAGCCCAGTGAGGGGACAGGGGAACCGAAAACTGTTTTTT
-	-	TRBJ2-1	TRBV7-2	CASSLRPTLNEQFF	TGTGCCAGCAGCTTGAGGCCGACCCTCAATGAGCAGTTCTTC
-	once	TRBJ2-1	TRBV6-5	CASSPSVGEQFF	TGTGCCAGCAGTCCTAGCGTTGGTGAGCAGTTCTTC
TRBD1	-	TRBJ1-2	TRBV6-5	CASSYSEATGGASTF	TGTGCCAGCAGTTATTCGGAGGCCACAGGGGGCGCGTCCACCTTC
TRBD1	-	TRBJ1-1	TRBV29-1	CSVGQGAHGAEAFF	TGCAGCGTTGGGCAGGGGGCGCATGGCGCTGAAGCTTTCTTT
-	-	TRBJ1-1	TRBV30	CACTGLQRAEAFF	TGTGCCTGTACAGGGCTCCAACGTGCTGAAGCTTTCTTT
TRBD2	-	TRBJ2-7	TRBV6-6	CASSYGTSGSEQYF	TGTGCCAGCAGTTACGGGACTAGCGGGAGCGAGCAGTACTTC
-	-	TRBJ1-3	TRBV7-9	CASRRLTSLGNTIYF	TGTGCCAGCAGGCGCCTTACCTCTCTAGGAAACACCATATATTTT
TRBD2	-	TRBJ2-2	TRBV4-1	CASSQVLAGGYTGELFF	TGCGCCAGCAGCCAAGTGTTAGCGGGAGGGTACACCGGGGAGCTGTTTTTT
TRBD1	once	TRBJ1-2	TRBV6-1	CATGQNYGYTF	TGTGCGACAGGGCAGAACTATGGCTACACCTTC
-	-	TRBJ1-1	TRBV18	CASSPGGVQTEAFF	TGTGCCAGCTCACCTGGAGGGGTTCAGACTGAAGCTTTCTTT
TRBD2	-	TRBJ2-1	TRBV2	CASSEGSGRGYNEQFF	TGTGCCAGCAGTGAGGGTAGCGGGAGGGGATACAATGAGCAGTTCTTC
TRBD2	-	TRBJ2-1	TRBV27	CASIKTSGGYNEQFF	TGTGCCAGCATCAAGACTAGCGGCGGCTACAATGAGCAGTTCTTC
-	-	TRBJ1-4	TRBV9	CASSVAGGGEDEKLFF	TGTGCCAGCAGCGTAGCTGGGGGGGGCGAGGATGAAAAACTGTTTTTT
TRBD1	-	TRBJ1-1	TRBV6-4	CASSVDRDTEAFF	TGTGCCAGCAGTGTGGACAGGGACACTGAAGCTTTCTTT
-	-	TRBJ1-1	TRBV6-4	CASSEQGGTEAFF	TGTGCCAGCAGTGAGCAGGGAGGCACTGAAGCTTTCTTT
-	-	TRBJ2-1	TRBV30	CAWGVAPEQFF	TGTGCCTGGGGAGTTGCTCCTGAGCAGTTCTTC
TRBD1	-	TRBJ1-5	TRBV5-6	CASSRRGQGGSNQPQHF	TGTGCCAGCAGCCGCCGCGGACAGGGTGGTAGCAATCAGCCCCAGCATTTT
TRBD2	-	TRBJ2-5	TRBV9	CASSGSGGETQYF	TGTGCCAGCAGTGGTAGCGGGGGGGAGACCCAGTACTTC
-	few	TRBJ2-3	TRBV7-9	CASSLGGLTDTQYF	TGTGCCAGCAGCTTGGGGGGGCTCACAGATACGCAGTATTTT
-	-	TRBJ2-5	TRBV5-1	CASSLGTGRETQYF	TGCGCCAGCAGCTTGGGTACAGGAAGGGAGACCCAGTACTTC
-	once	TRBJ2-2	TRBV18	CASSPSPGQTGELFF	TGTGCCAGCTCACCGAGCCCCGGACAGACCGGGGAGCTGTTTTTT
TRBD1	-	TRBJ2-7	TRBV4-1	CASSQDSGQGSYEQYF	TGCGCCAGCAGCCAAGATTCGGGACAGGGGTCCTACGAGCAGTACTTC
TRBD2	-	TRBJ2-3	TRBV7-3	CASSGRLSGTTDTQYF	TGTGCCAGCAGCGGCCGGCTTAGCGGGACCACAGATACGCAGTATTTT
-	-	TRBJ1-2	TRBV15	CATSRGWGTQAYGYTF	TGTGCCACCAGCAGAGGATGGGGGACACAGGCCTATGGCTACACCTTC
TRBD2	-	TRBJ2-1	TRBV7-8	CASSLARVAGGGEQFF	TGTGCCAGCAGCTTAGCGAGGGTAGCGGGAGGGGGAGAGCAGTTCTTC
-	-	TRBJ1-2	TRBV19	CASSLQSNYGYTF	TGTGCCAGTAGTTTACAGTCTAACTATGGCTACACCTTC
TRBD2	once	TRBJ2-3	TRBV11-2	CASSSWTSGTDTQYF	TGTGCCAGCAGCTCTTGGACTAGCGGCACAGATACGCAGTATTTT
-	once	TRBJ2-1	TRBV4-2	CASSQDPDLFF	TGTGCCAGCAGCCAAGATCCAGATCTGTTCTTC